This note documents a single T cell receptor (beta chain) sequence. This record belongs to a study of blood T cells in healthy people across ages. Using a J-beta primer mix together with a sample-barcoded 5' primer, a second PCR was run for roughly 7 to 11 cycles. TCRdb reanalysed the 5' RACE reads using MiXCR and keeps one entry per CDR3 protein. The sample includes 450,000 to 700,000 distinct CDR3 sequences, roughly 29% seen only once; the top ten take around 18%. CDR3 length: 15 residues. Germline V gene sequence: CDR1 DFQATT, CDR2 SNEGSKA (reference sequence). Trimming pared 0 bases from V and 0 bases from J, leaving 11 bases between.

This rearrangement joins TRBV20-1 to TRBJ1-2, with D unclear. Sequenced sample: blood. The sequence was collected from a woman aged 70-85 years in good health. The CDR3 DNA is TGCAGTGCTAGAGAGGGAAGCGTTTCTAACTATGGCTACACCTTC. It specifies CSAREGSVSNYGYTF.